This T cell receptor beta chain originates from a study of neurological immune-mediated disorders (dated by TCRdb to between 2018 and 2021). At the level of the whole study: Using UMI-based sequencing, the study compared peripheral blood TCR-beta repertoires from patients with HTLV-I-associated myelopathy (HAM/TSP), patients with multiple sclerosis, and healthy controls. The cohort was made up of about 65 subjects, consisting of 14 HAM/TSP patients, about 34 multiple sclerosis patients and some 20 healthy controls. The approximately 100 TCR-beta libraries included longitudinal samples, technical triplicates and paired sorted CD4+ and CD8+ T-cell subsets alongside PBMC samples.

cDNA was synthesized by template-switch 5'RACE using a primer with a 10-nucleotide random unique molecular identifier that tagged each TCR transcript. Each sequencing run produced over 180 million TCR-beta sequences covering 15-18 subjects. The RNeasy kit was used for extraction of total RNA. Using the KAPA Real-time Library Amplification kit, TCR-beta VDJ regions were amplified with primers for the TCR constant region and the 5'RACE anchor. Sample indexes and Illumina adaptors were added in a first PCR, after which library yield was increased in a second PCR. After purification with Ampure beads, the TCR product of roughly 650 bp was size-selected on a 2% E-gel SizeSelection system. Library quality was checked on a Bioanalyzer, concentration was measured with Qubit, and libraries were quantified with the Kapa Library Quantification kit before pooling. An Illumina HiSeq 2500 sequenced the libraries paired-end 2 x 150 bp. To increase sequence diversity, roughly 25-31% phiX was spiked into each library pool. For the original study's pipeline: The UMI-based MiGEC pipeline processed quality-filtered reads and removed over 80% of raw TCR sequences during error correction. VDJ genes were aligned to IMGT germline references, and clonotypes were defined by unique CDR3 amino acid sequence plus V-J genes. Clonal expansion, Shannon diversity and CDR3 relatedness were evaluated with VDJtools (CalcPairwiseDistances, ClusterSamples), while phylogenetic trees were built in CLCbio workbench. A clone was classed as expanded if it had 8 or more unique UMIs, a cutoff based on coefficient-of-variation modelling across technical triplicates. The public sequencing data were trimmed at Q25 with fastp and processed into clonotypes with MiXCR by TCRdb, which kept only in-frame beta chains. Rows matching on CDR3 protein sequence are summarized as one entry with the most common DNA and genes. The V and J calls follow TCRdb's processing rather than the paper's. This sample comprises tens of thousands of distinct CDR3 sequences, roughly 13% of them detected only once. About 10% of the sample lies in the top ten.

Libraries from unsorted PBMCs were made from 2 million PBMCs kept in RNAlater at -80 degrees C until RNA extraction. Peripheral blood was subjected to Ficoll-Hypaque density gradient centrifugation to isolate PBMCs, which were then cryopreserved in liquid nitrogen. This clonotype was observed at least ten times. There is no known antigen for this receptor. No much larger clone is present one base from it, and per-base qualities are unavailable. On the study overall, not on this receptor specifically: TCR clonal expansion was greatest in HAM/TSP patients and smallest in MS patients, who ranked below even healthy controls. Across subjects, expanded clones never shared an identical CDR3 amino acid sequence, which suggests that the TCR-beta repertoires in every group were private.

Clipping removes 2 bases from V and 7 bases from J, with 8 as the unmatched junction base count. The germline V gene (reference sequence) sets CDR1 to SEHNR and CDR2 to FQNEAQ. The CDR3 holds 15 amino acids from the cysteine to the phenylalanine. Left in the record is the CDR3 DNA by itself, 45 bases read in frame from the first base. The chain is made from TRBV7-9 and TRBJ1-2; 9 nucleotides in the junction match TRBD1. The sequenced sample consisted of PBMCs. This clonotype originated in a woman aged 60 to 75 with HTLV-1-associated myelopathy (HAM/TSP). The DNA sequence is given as TGTGCCAGCAGCTTAAATGAACAGGGGGCTAGTGGCTACACCTTC. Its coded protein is CASSLNEQGASGYTF.